Here is one T cell receptor (beta chain) with its context. The record originates from a study of control samples from healthy donors and cancer patients. Sequencing was performed with immunoSEQ multiplex PCR; in TCRdb, only in-frame clones are kept and a portion is missing. The sample holds approximately 40,000 clones, around 82% seen once. This CDR3 has 16 residues. From germline, CDR1 is MNHEY and CDR2 SVGAGI. Germline trimming cut 0 bases from V and 4 bases from J; bases unmatched to any gene: 6. The receptor was derived from an older woman with lung cancer. Sequencing used PBMCs. This chain connects TRBV6-5 to TRBJ2-5; TRBD1 agrees at 9 bases. The CDR3: CASSYSTTGGAETQYF. The CDR3 nucleotides read TGTGCCAGCAGTTACTCCACTACAGGGGGCGCAGAGACCCAGTACTTC.